The rows below give T cell receptor beta chains drawn from one sample of a study of graft-versus-host responses after intestinal transplantation. For these TCRs, the target antigens are not known. Some clones are missing from TCRdb's copy, which holds only in-frame ones; the method was immunoSEQ multiplex PCR. The table has about 85,000 clones, about 91% seen once. Source: unstimulated CD8+ T cells sorted from spleen or lymph node cells, taken before transplant. The source is a human donor who was the organ donor for an intestinal transplant. Both conserved end residues are part of each CDR3. Each record gives: V gene, clone size, D gene, J gene, CDR3 protein, CDR3 DNA. A D gene is named only where the DNA matches it firmly. For some rows the clone size is stated as once, few or many, or as a class when expanded; others skip it.

TRBV9,-,-,TRBJ2-2,CASSVEGGQGAIFNTGELFF,TGTGCCAGCAGCGTAGAGGGGGGGCAGGGGGCGATCTTTAACACCGGGGAGCTGTTTTTT
TRBV28,-,TRBD2,TRBJ2-1,CASRGTSGSLYNEQFF,TGTGCCAGCAGAGGGACTAGCGGGAGTCTCTACAATGAGCAGTTCTTC
TRBV4-1,-,TRBD2,TRBJ2-7,CASSQAGTSGSYEQYF,TGCGCCAGCAGCCAAGCCGGGACTAGCGGGAGCTACGAGCAGTACTTC
TRBV5-4,-,-,TRBJ2-1,CASSPLEKAVPGNNEQFF,TGTGCCAGCAGTCCGCTCGAGAAGGCGGTCCCCGGCAACAATGAGCAGTTCTTC
TRBV5-1,-,TRBD2,TRBJ2-7,CASSSGTSGGSSYEQYF,TGCGCCAGCAGCTCGGGGACTAGCGGGGGGAGCTCCTACGAGCAGTACTTC
TRBV9,-,-,TRBJ2-4,CASSDISNIQYF,TGTGCCAGCAGCGATATCTCGAACATTCAGTACTTC
TRBV5-8,-,-,TRBJ1-1,CASGSAGALLNTEAFF,TGTGCCAGCGGATCCGCGGGGGCGCTCCTGAACACTGAAGCTTTCTTT
TRBV12-5,-,-,TRBJ2-1,CASGLIYGAYNEQFF,TGTGCTAGTGGTTTGATCTACGGGGCGTACAATGAGCAGTTCTTC
TRBV2,-,-,TRBJ2-6,CASSDPGTGANVLTF,TGTGCCAGCAGTGATCCAGGGACTGGGGCCAACGTCCTGACTTTC
TRBV4-1,few,TRBD1,TRBJ2-1,CASSGQGGEQFF,TGCGCCAGCAGCGGACAGGGTGGTGAGCAGTTCTTC
TRBV2,once,-,TRBJ1-5,CASSMRGVGNQPQHF,TGTGCCAGCAGTATGAGGGGTGTAGGCAATCAGCCCCAGCATTTT
TRBV4-1,-,TRBD2,TRBJ2-1,CASSQETSGGLSNEQFF,TGCGCCAGCAGCCAAGAAACTAGCGGGGGGTTAAGCAATGAGCAGTTCTTC
TRBV6-5,-,TRBD2,TRBJ2-3,CASSGLAGGTDTQYF,TGTGCCAGCAGTGGACTAGCGGGGGGCACAGATACGCAGTATTTT
TRBV6-5,-,TRBD2,TRBJ2-3,CASRWTSGSTDTQYF,TGTGCCAGCAGATGGACTAGCGGGAGTACAGATACGCAGTATTTT
TRBV5-5,-,TRBD1,TRBJ2-2,CASSLGGETGVLTGELFF,TGTGCCAGCAGCTTGGGCGGGGAGACAGGGGTCTTGACCGGGGAGCTGTTTTTT
TRBV27,-,TRBD2,TRBJ2-1,CASTLTSGSHAEQFF,TGTGCCAGCACGCTGACTAGCGGGAGTCACGCTGAGCAGTTCTTC
TRBV19,-,-,TRBJ1-5,CASTLGGLLNQPQHF,TGTGCCAGTACCCTCGGGGGCCTCCTCAATCAGCCCCAGCATTTT
TRBV7-6,-,-,TRBJ1-2,CASSYGGEPIYGYTF,TGTGCCAGCAGTTATGGGGGAGAACCCATCTATGGCTACACCTTC
TRBV12-5,-,TRBD1,TRBJ2-1,CASGEQGDEQFF,TGTGCTAGTGGTGAACAGGGGGATGAGCAGTTCTTC
TRBV5-4,-,TRBD1,TRBJ2-7,CASSLGQGSYEQYF,TGTGCCAGCAGCTTGGGACAGGGGTCCTACGAGCAGTACTTC
TRBV19,-,-,TRBJ2-1,CASSIAGATYNEQFF,TGTGCCAGTAGTATCGCGGGTGCGACCTACAATGAGCAGTTCTTC
TRBV6-7,-,-,TRBJ2-7,CASSYYRDRDSYEQYF,TGTGCCAGCAGTTACTACCGGGACCGCGACTCCTACGAGCAGTACTTC
TRBV9,-,-,TRBJ2-1,CASKPFPGYNEQFF,TGTGCCAGCAAACCGTTTCCGGGCTACAATGAGCAGTTCTTC
TRBV6-5,-,-,TRBJ2-7,CASSPDMGDGNEQYF,TGTGCCAGTAGTCCCGACATGGGTGATGGAAACGAGCAGTACTTC
TRBV5-4,-,TRBD1,TRBJ1-1,CASRKTGADTEAFF,TGTGCCAGCAGGAAAACAGGGGCGGACACTGAAGCTTTCTTT
TRBV4-1,-,-,TRBJ2-1,CASSQLGGYEQFF,TGCGCCAGCAGCCAGCTTGGGGGATATGAGCAGTTCTTC
TRBV28,-,-,TRBJ2-1,CASRSGEVPYNEQFF,TGTGCCAGCCGGTCGGGCGAGGTACCGTACAATGAGCAGTTCTTC
TRBV5-6,once,TRBD1,TRBJ2-1,CASSLVGGDEQFF,TGTGCCAGCAGCTTGGTAGGGGGCGATGAGCAGTTCTTC
TRBV4-1,-,TRBD2,TRBJ2-7,CASMPSLAGTYEQYF,TGCGCCAGCATGCCAAGCCTAGCGGGAACCTACGAGCAGTACTTC
TRBV2,once,-,TRBJ2-3,CASSDGQTDTQYF,TGTGCCAGCAGTGATGGACAGACAGATACGCAGTATTTT
TRBV5-1,-,TRBD1,TRBJ2-2,CATKGDSPWGTGELFF,TGCGCCACTAAGGGGGACAGCCCTTGGGGCACCGGGGAGCTGTTTTTT
TRBV27,-,TRBD1,TRBJ1-2,CASKRSGTGGDGYTF,TGTGCCAGCAAGCGAAGCGGGACAGGGGGTGATGGCTACACCTTC
TRBV5-1,-,-,TRBJ1-3,CASRGSSGNTIYF,TGCGCCAGCAGAGGATCCTCTGGAAACACCATATATTTT
TRBV10-2,large,-,TRBJ2-1,CASGVGFEQFF,TGCGCCAGCGGAGTTGGGTTTGAGCAGTTCTTC
TRBV6-1,-,-,TRBJ2-5,CASSDLMRGLIKETQYF,TGTGCCAGCAGTGACCTCATGAGGGGACTGATAAAAGAGACCCAGTACTTC
TRBV27,-,TRBD1,TRBJ1-4,CASSLSARGTGASGAARKLFF,TGTGCCAGCAGTTTATCGGCTCGTGGGACAGGGGCCAGCGGTGCTGCTAGAAAACTGTTTTTT
TRBV11-2,-,TRBD1,TRBJ2-3,CASSHEDRVGFPDTQYF,TGTGCCAGCAGCCATGAAGACAGGGTTGGGTTCCCAGATACGCAGTATTTT
TRBV11-3,-,-,TRBJ2-1,CASSFPEDEQFF,TGTGCCAGCAGCTTTCCTGAGGATGAGCAGTTCTTC
TRBV7-9,-,-,TRBJ2-3,CASSLAPILAYGVDTQYF,TGTGCCAGCAGCTTAGCCCCTATACTAGCCTATGGGGTAGATACGCAGTATTTT
TRBV7-6,-,-,TRBJ1-1,CASSLGSGGPEAFF,TGTGCCAGCAGCTTAGGGTCGGGGGGGCCTGAAGCTTTCTTT
TRBV7-9,-,-,TRBJ2-7,CASSLATYEQYF,TGTGCCAGCAGCTTAGCCACCTACGAGCAGTACTTC
TRBV6-5,-,TRBD1,TRBJ2-7,CASSYTGDSYEQYF,TGTGCCAGCAGCTACACAGGGGACTCCTACGAGCAGTACTTC
TRBV4-1,-,TRBD2,TRBJ2-7,CASSQDGTSVYEQYF,TGCGCCAGCAGCCAAGACGGGACTAGCGTCTACGAGCAGTACTTC
TRBV11-2,-,-,TRBJ2-7,CASSSSRSYEQYF,TGTGCCAGCAGCTCTAGCCGTTCCTACGAGCAGTACTTC
TRBV7-2,-,TRBD1,TRBJ2-7,CASSYGQAYEQYF,TGTGCCAGCAGCTACGGACAGGCCTACGAGCAGTACTTC
TRBV5-1,-,TRBD1,TRBJ2-3,CASSLGTGSDTQYF,TGCGCCAGCAGCTTAGGGACAGGGTCAGATACGCAGTATTTT
TRBV5-4,-,-,TRBJ2-3,CASSLYHPDTQYF,TGTGCCAGCAGCTTATATCATCCAGATACGCAGTATTTT
TRBV4-2,-,-,TRBJ2-5,CASSQGLTEQETQYF,TGTGCCAGCAGCCAAGGGTTGACAGAACAAGAGACCCAGTACTTC
TRBV9,-,-,TRBJ2-1,CASSVDQQTFYNEQFF,TGTGCCAGCAGCGTAGATCAGCAAACCTTTTACAATGAGCAGTTCTTC
TRBV5-1,-,-,TRBJ2-5,CASSSRGTGETQYF,TGCGCCAGCAGCTCCCGGGGCACGGGAGAGACCCAGTACTTC
TRBV15,-,-,TRBJ2-7,CATSSGTALEQYF,TGTGCCACCAGCAGTGGGACCGCTCTGGAGCAGTACTTC
TRBV19,few,-,TRBJ1-6,CASSPGIRPDSPLHF,TGTGCCAGTAGTCCCGGTATACGGCCGGATTCACCCCTCCACTTT
TRBV5-6,-,-,TRBJ1-1,CASSLEANEAFF,TGTGCCAGCAGCTTGGAAGCCAATGAAGCTTTCTTT
TRBV29-1,-,TRBD2,TRBJ2-7,CSVVSGSSYEQYF,TGCAGCGTTGTAAGCGGGAGTTCCTACGAGCAGTACTTC
TRBV11-2,-,-,TRBJ1-1,CASSLGHGDTEAFF,TGTGCCAGCAGCTTAGGTCACGGGGACACTGAAGCTTTCTTT
TRBV19,-,TRBD1,TRBJ1-5,CASGDRSYNQPQHF,TGTGCCTCAGGGGACAGGAGTTACAATCAGCCCCAGCATTTT
TRBV27,-,TRBD1,TRBJ2-5,CASSLTGEETQYF,TGTGCCAGCAGTCTGACAGGGGAGGAGACCCAGTACTTC